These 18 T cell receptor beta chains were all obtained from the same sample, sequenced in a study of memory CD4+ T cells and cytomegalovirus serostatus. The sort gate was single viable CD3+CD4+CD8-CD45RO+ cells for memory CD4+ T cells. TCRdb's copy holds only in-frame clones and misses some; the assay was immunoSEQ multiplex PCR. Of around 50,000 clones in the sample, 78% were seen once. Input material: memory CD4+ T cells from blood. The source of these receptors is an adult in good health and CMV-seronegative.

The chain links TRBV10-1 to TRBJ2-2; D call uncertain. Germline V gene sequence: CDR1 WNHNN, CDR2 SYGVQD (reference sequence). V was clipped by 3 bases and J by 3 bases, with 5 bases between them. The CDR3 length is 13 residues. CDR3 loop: CASSEHYTGELFF. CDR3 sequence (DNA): TGCGCCAGCAGTGAACATTACACCGGGGAGCTGTTTTTT.

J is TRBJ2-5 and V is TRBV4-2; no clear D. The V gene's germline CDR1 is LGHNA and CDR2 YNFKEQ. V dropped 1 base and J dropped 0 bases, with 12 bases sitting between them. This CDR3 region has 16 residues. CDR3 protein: CASSQVRNRNQETQYF. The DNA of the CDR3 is TGTGCCAGCAGCCAAGTACGGAACAGAAACCAAGAGACCCAGTACTTC.

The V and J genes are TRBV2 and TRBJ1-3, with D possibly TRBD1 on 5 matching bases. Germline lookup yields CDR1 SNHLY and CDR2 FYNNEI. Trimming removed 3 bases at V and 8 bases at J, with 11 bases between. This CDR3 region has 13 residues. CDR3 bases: TGTGCCAGCAGTGACAGAAGAGGGGACACCATATATTTT. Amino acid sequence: CASSDRRGDTIYF.

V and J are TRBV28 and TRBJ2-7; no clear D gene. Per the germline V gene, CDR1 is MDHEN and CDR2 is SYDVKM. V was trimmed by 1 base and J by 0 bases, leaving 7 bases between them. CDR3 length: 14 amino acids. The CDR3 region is CASSLLKPSYEQYF. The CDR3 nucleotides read TGTGCCAGCAGTTTATTGAAGCCCTCCTACGAGCAGTACTTC.

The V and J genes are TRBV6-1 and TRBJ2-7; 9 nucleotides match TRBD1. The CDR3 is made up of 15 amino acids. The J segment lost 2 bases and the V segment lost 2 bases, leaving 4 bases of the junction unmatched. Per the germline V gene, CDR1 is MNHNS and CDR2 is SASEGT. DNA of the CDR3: TGTGCCAGCAGTGAACGGGGACAGGGCCCCTACGAGCAGTACTTC. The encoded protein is CASSERGQGPYEQYF.

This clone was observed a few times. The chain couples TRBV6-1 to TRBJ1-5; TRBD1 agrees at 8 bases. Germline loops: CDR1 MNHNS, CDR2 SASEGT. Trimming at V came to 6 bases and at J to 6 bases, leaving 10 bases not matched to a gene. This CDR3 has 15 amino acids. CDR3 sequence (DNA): TGTGCCAGCAGGGCCGGACAGGGAGGAACTCAGCCCCAGCATTTT. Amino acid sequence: CASRAGQGGTQPQHF.

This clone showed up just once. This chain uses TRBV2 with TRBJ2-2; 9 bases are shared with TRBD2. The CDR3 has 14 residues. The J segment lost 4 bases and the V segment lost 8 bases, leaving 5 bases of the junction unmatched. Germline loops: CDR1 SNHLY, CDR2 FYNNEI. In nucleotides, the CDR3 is TGTGCCAGCCATAGCGGGAGTGGCACCGGGGAGCTGTTTTTT. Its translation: CASHSGSGTGELFF. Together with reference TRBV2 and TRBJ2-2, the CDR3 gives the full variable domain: EPEVTQTPSHQVTQMGQEVILRCVPISNHLYFYWYRQILGQKVEFLVSFYNNEISEKSEIFDDQFSVERPDGSNFTLKIRSTKLEDSAMYFCASHSGSGTGELFFGEGSRLTVL.

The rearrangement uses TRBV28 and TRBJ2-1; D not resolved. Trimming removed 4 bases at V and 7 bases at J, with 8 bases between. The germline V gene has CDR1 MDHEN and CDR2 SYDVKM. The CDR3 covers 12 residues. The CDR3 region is CASSSRWNEQFF. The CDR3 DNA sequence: TGTGCCAGCAGTTCCCGGTGGAATGAGCAGTTCTTC.

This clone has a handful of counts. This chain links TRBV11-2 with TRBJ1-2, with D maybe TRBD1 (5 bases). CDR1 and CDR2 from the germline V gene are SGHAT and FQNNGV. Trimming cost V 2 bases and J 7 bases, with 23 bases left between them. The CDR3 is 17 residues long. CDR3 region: CASSLTQVRGGSLGYTF. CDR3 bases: TGTGCCAGCAGCTTAACACAGGTCCGGGGGGGTTCTCTTGGCTACACCTTC.

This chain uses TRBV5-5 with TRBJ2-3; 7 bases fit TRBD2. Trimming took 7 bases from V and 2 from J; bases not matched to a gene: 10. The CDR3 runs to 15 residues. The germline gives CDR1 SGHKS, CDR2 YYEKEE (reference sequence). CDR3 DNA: TGTGCCAGCGGTAGGCTAGCGGTACTCACAGATACGCAGTATTTT. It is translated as CASGRLAVLTDTQYF.

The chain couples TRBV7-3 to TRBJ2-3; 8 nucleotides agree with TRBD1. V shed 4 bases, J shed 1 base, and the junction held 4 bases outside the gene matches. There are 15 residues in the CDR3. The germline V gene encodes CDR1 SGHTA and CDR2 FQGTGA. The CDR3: CASSSDRGRTDTQYF. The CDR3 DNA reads TGTGCCAGCAGCTCCGACAGGGGTCGCACAGATACGCAGTATTTT.

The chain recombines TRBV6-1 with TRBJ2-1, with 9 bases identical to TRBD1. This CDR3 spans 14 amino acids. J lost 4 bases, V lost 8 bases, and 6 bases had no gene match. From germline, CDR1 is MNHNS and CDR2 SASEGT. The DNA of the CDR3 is TGTGCCAGCTCTGCCGGGACAGGGTACAATGAGCAGTTCTTC. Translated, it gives CASSAGTGYNEQFF.

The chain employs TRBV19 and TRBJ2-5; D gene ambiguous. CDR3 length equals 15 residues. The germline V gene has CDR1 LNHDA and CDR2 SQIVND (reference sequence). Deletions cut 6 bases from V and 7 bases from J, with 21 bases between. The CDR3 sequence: CASRDGEAFLGTQYF. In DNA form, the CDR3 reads TGTGCCAGTAGGGACGGCGAGGCATTCTTGGGGACCCAGTACTTC.

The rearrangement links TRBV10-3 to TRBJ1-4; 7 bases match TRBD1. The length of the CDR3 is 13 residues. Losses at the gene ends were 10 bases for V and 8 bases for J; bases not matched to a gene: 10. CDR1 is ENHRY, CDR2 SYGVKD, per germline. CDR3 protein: CATPQGMGEKLFF. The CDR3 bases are TGTGCCACCCCACAGGGGATGGGGGAAAAACTGTTTTTT.

This CDR3 reads CASRSTTSGRTHEQYF. The CDR3 nucleotides are TGTGCCAGCAGGTCCACGACTAGCGGGAGGACCCACGAGCAGTACTTC. V gene TRBV7-8 combines with J gene TRBJ2-7, with 13 nucleotides matching TRBD2. The V gene's germline CDR1 is SGHVS and CDR2 FQNEAQ. This CDR3 is built from 16 residues. V lost 6 bases to trimming and J lost 5 bases; unmatched junction nucleotides: 10.

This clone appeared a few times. CDR3 nucleotide sequence: TGTGCCAGCAGCACGACGGACGGAAGAGATCGCTACACCTTC. This translates into CASSTTDGRDRYTF. This sequence joins TRBV6-1 and TRBJ1-2; no clear D. The germline CDR1 and CDR2 sequences are MNHNS and SASEGT. The CDR3 runs 14 residues. Trimming removed 6 bases at V and 9 bases at J, with 20 bases between.

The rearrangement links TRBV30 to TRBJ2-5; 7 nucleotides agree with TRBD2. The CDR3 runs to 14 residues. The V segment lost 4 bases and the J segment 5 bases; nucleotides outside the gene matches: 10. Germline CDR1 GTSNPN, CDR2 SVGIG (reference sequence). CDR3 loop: CAWKAGARAETQYF. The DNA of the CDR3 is TGTGCCTGGAAGGCGGGAGCACGAGCGGAGACCCAGTACTTC.

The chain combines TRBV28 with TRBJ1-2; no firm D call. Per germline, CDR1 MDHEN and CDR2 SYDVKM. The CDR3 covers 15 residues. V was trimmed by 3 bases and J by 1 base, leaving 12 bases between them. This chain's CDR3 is CASSFGSSNNYGYTF. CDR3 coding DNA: TGTGCCAGCAGTTTCGGCAGCAGCAATAACTATGGCTACACCTTC.